What follows are 24 T cell receptor beta chains derived from one specimen sequenced in a study of regulatory T cells in long-lasting Graves disease. Time point denoted: newly diagnosed GD, antithyroid drugs for less than 3 months. With RNA extracted from PBMCs as input, the TCR library was made. CDR3-region Arm-PCR and iRepertoire HTBI primers produced the TCR beta libraries. Each CDR3 protein gets one entry after TCRdb re-called the multiplex PCR reads with MiXCR. Of over 350,000 distinct CDR3 sequences in the sample, about 15% are singletons; the top ten hold roughly 18%. This sample was also put to use in a study of T cells in Graves' hyperthyroidism and ophthalmopathy.

Source: peripheral blood mononuclear cells (PBMCs), taken at new diagnosis, from a patient treated with antithyroid drugs. The receptor source for this set is a woman aged 45-60 years with Graves disease.

Ten or more counts support this clonotype. An end of the junction differs from the germline gene, which may be a read error. The chain is built from TRBV5-1 and TRBJ2-5, with no clear D. The CDR3 contains 12 residues. Germline V gene sequence: CDR1 SGHRS, CDR2 YFSETQ. In DNA, the CDR3 is TGTGCCAGCAGTTTATCAAGGGAGACCCAGTACTTC. Its protein is CASSLSRETQYF.

This clonotype was detected only a few times. The chain combines TRBV28 with TRBJ1-2; D remains unclear. CDR3 length: 13 residues. In germline, CDR1 is MDHEN, CDR2 SYDVKM. Trimming removed 3 bases from V and 7 bases from J, with 12 bases in between. The CDR3: CASSFGRKVGYTF. In DNA form, the CDR3 reads TGTGCCAGCAGTTTCGGAAGGAAGGTTGGCTACACCTTC.

The chain carries TRBV11-3 and TRBJ2-3, with 8 bases identical to TRBD2. Germline CDR1 reads SGHNT; CDR2 reads YENEEA. V shed 1 base, J shed 2 bases, and the junction held 8 bases outside the gene matches. The CDR3 is 17 amino acids. CDR3 DNA: TGTGCCAGCAGCTTAGTTGGCGGGGGGACAATCACAGATACGCAGTATTTT. It translates to CASSLVGGGTITDTQYF.

This chain uses TRBV7-2 with TRBJ1-2; D gene ambiguous. Trimming pared 5 bases from V and 2 bases from J, leaving 12 bases between. The CDR3 runs to 14 residues. The germline V gene has CDR1 SGHTA and CDR2 FQGNSA. The CDR3 bases are TGTGCCAGCAGCCCTATTTTAGTAAACTATGGCTACACCTTC. This encodes CASSPILVNYGYTF.

The V and J genes are TRBV9 and TRBJ2-7; 9 positions match TRBD2. V shed 2 bases, J shed 3 bases, and the junction held 15 bases outside the gene matches. Germline V gives CDR1 SGDLS, CDR2 YYNGEE. CDR3 length equals 18 residues. CDR3 nucleotide sequence: TGTGCCAGCAGCGTCGGGACTAGCAGAGCTGGGGGCTTCTACGAGCAGTACTTC. Amino acids: CASSVGTSRAGGFYEQYF.

This clonotype appeared many times. The chain carries TRBV3-1 and TRBJ2-1, with 10 bases identical to TRBD2. Germline V CDR1 and CDR2: LGHDT, YNNKEL (reference sequence). The V segment lost 5 bases and the J segment 5 bases; nucleotides outside the gene matches: 6. The CDR3 is made up of 15 amino acids. DNA for the CDR3: TGTGCCAGCAGCTCTCTAGCGGGAGATAACAATGAGCAGTTCTTC. It encodes CASSSLAGDNNEQFF.

In this sample, this clonotype turned up many times. V is TRBV12-3 or TRBV12-4 and J is TRBJ1-1, with D tentatively TRBD1 (6 bases). The CDR3 runs to 13 residues. The ends were cut back, 7 bases at V and 1 base at J, with 10 bases in the middle. CDR3 amino acids: CASTQTGNTEAFF. The CDR3 DNA is TGTGCCAGCACCCAGACAGGGAACACTGAAGCTTTCTTT.

This clonotype was counted at least ten times. The V gene is TRBV7-9, the J gene TRBJ2-3, with 11 bases identical to TRBD2. CDR3 length equals 15 residues. Germline V lookup: CDR1 SEHNR, CDR2 FQNEAQ (reference sequence). Trimming took 1 base from V and 4 from J; bases not matched to a gene: 1. The CDR3 DNA follows: TGTGCCAGCAGCTTAGTAGCGGGAGGGTCAGATACGCAGTATTTT. Its translation: CASSLVAGGSDTQYF.

This clonotype is a singleton in its sample. The rearrangement joins TRBV28 to TRBJ2-4; 16 bases are shared with TRBD2. Trimming removed 5 bases from V and 12 bases from J; junction bases left unmatched: 7. Germline V gene lookup returns CDR1 MDHEN and CDR2 SYDVKM. This CDR3 has 15 residues. This chain's CDR3 is CASSQGLAGGGAQYF. CDR3 nucleotides: TGTGCCAGCAGTCAGGGACTAGCGGGGGGGGGAGCTCAGTACTTC.

Only a few counts were recorded for this clonotype. The chain uses TRBV11-2 and TRBJ2-2; 9 nucleotides align to TRBD2. There are 16 residues in the CDR3. Germline V gene lookup returns CDR1 SGHAT and CDR2 FQNNGV. With V trimmed by 2 bases and J by 6 bases, 7 bases remained unmatched. The CDR3 DNA is TGTGCCAGCAGCTTATTAGCGGGAGTAAGGCCCGGGGAGCTGTTTTTT. The encoded protein is CASSLLAGVRPGELFF.

This clonotype was detected ten times or more. This chain's CDR3 is CASSYFRGVFTDTQYF. DNA for the CDR3: TGTGCCAGCAGTTATTTCCGGGGGGTGTTCACAGATACGCAGTATTTT. The chain combines TRBV6-2 or TRBV6-3 with TRBJ2-3; 7 bases are shared with TRBD2. The V gene's germline CDR1 is MNHEY and CDR2 SVGEGT. This CDR3 comprises 16 residues. Trimming took 3 bases from V and 2 from J; bases not matched to a gene: 8.

This clonotype was detected ten times or more. The rearrangement joins TRBV13 to TRBJ1-2; 10 nucleotides line up with TRBD1. Losses at the gene ends were 6 bases for V and 10 bases for J; bases not matched to a gene: 8. CDR3 length: 13 residues. CDR1 and CDR2 from the germline V gene are PRHDT and FYEKMQ (reference sequence). CDR3 protein: CASSARDRGFYTF. The CDR3 nucleotides are TGTGCCAGCAGTGCCCGGGACAGGGGATTCTACACCTTC.

In its sample, this clonotype was seen many times. The chain couples TRBV11-1 to TRBJ2-5, with D perhaps TRBD2 (6 bases). Germline V gives CDR1 SGHAT, CDR2 FQDESV (reference sequence). This CDR3 is built from 13 residues. Trimming removed 6 bases at V and 0 bases at J, with 8 bases between. For the CDR3, the DNA is TGTGCCAGCAGTGCTAGCGACCAAGAGACCCAGTACTTC. Translating it yields CASSASDQETQYF.

The chain joins TRBV28 to TRBJ1-1; D remains unclear. Germline CDR1 MDHEN, CDR2 SYDVKM. The CDR3 contains 15 residues. V was trimmed by 0 bases and J by 3 bases, leaving 11 bases between them. CDR3 sequence: CASSLWVGQDTEAFF. The CDR3 bases are TGTGCCAGCAGTTTATGGGTGGGCCAAGACACTGAAGCTTTCTTT. Complete variable domain (other parts from reference TRBV28 and TRBJ1-1): DVKVTQSSRYLVKRTGEKVFLECVQDMDHENMFWYRQDPGLGLRLIYFSYDVKMKEKGDIPEGYSVSREKKERFSLILESASTNQTSMYLCASSLWVGQDTEAFFGQGTRLTVV.

This rearrangement joins TRBV14 to TRBJ2-4, with TRBD1 identical over 8 bases. CDR1 is SGHDN and CDR2 is FVKESK in the germline V gene. CDR3 length equals 17 residues. The V segment lost 2 bases and the J segment 2 bases; nucleotides outside the gene matches: 8. DNA for the CDR3: TGTGCCAGCAGCCAACCTGGGACAGGAATTTCCAAAAACATTCAGTACTTC. Protein product: CASSQPGTGISKNIQYF.

This clonotype came up a few times. The DNA for the CDR3 is TGTGCCAGCAGCTTAGGGCCTCTAGCGGGAGTAATTGAGGAGCGGGAGACCCAGTACTTC. Protein: CASSLGPLAGVIEERETQYF. The genes are TRBV7-8 and TRBJ2-5; 10 bases map to TRBD2. Trimming at V came to 1 base and at J to 5 bases, leaving 19 bases not matched to a gene. The germline V gene has CDR1 SGHVS and CDR2 FQNEAQ. The CDR3 has 20 residues.

This clonotype was counted a few times. The chain carries TRBV6-1 and TRBJ1-5; 9 bases map to TRBD1. The CDR3 length is 16 residues. Per the germline V gene, CDR1 is MNHNS and CDR2 is SASEGT. V dropped 7 bases and J dropped 4; count of bases not matched to a gene: 11. In DNA form, the CDR3 reads TGTGCCAGCACCGAAAACAGGGGGCGCCGGAATCAGCCCCAGCATTTT. Translated: CASTENRGRRNQPQHF.

This clonotype was found a few times. The rearrangement uses TRBV29-1 and TRBJ1-2, with 10 bases that match TRBD1. There are 12 residues in the CDR3. The V and J ends lost 8 bases and 7 bases, in that order; junction bases with no gene match: 7. CDR1 and CDR2 (germline): SQVTM, ANQGSEA. The CDR3 region is CSSGTGEGGYTF. The CDR3 DNA follows: TGCAGCAGCGGGACAGGGGAGGGTGGCTACACCTTC.

There are many counts of this clonotype. CDR3 in DNA: TGTGCCAGCAGTGAAGGGGCCTCCCGGTCGGATGGCTACACCTTC. This codes for CASSEGASRSDGYTF. The genes are TRBV2 and TRBJ1-2; no reliable D call. This CDR3 has 15 residues. V shed 1 base and J shed 6 bases, with 15 bases lying between them. Germline CDR1 reads SNHLY; CDR2 reads FYNNEI. Drawing the rest from reference TRBV2 and TRBJ1-2, the complete variable domain is EPEVTQTPSHQVTQMGQEVILRCVPISNHLYFYWYRQILGQKVEFLVSFYNNEISEKSEIFDDQFSVERPDGSNFTLKIRSTKLEDSAMYFCASSEGASRSDGYTFGSGTRLTVV.

The chain carries TRBV19 and TRBJ2-3, with a weak D call TRBD1 (6 bases). CDR1 is LNHDA, CDR2 SQIVND, per germline (reference sequence). V was shortened by 0 bases and J by 7 bases, with 11 bases between the two germline ends. There are 14 residues in the CDR3. The CDR3 loop reads CASSIDPDSYTQYF. CDR3 nucleotide sequence: TGTGCCAGTAGTATAGACCCGGACAGCTATACGCAGTATTTT.

This clonotype showed up just a few times. This chain links TRBV5-1 with TRBJ1-2; the match to TRBD1 covers 7 bases. The CDR3 contains 15 residues. CDR1 and CDR2 (germline): SGHRS, YFSETQ. The V and J ends lost 7 bases and 2 bases, in that order; junction bases with no gene match: 11. The CDR3 sequence: CASGGPGQMNYGYTF. CDR3 bases: TGCGCCAGCGGAGGTCCGGGACAGATGAACTATGGCTACACCTTC.

This clonotype was detected many times. The chain uses TRBV28 and TRBJ2-7, with TRBD2 identical over 8 bases. Unmatched junction bases numbered 3, after V lost 3 bases and J lost 2 bases. The CDR3 consists of 14 residues. The germline V gene has CDR1 MDHEN and CDR2 SYDVKM. CDR3 amino acids: CASSFVGGAYEQYF. DNA for the CDR3: TGTGCCAGCAGTTTTGTCGGGGGGGCCTACGAGCAGTACTTC.

This clonotype was detected a few times. The chain recombines TRBV29-1 with TRBJ2-1, with 13 bases fitting TRBD2. V dropped 6 bases and J dropped 8; count of bases not matched to a gene: 4. The CDR3 covers 13 residues. The V gene's germline CDR1 is SQVTM and CDR2 ANQGSEA. Here the CDR3 reads CSVRTSGSHEQFF. CDR3 sequence (DNA): TGCAGCGTCCGGACTAGCGGGAGCCATGAGCAGTTCTTC.

The gene calls are TRBV28 and TRBJ2-2, with D perhaps TRBD2 (5 bases). Looked up from germline, CDR1 is MDHEN and CDR2 is SYDVKM. The CDR3 consists of 14 residues. Trimming pared 1 base from V and 7 bases from J, leaving 10 bases between. The CDR3 loop reads CASSLSGINGELFF. The CDR3 DNA follows: TGTGCCAGCAGTTTATCGGGGATCAACGGGGAGCTGTTTTTT. Filled out from reference TRBV28 and TRBJ2-2, the complete variable domain reads DVKVTQSSRYLVKRTGEKVFLECVQDMDHENMFWYRQDPGLGLRLIYFSYDVKMKEKGDIPEGYSVSREKKERFSLILESASTNQTSMYLCASSLSGINGELFFGEGSRLTVL.